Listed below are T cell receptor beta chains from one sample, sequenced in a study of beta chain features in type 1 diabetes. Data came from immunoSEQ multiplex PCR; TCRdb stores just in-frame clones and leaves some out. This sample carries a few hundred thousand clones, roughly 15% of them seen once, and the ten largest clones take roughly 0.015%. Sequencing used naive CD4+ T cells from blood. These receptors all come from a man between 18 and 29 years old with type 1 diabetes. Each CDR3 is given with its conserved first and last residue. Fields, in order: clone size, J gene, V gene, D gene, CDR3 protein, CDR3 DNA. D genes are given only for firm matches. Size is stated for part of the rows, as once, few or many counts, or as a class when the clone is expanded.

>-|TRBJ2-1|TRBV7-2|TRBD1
CASSSSRDSEQFF
TGTGCCAGCAGCTCGTCCCGGGACAGTGAGCAGTTCTTC
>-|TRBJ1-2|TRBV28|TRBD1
CASSSGDREGYTF
TGTGCCAGCAGTTCGGGGGACAGGGAAGGCTACACCTTC
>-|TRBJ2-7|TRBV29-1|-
CSVAGVLSYEQYF
TGCAGCGTTGCGGGGGTCCTCTCCTACGAGCAGTACTTC
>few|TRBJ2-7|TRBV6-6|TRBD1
CASRLDRDHEQYF
TGTGCCAGCAGGCTGGACAGGGACCACGAGCAGTACTTC
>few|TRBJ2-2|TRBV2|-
CASSEGPTGELFF
TGTGCCAGCAGTGAAGGGCCCACCGGGGAGCTGTTTTTT
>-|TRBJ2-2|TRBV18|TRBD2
CASSPRMTGGAGELFF
TGTGCCAGCTCTCCACGGATGACGGGAGGAGCCGGGGAGCTGTTTTTT
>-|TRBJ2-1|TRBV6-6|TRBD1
CASTRRQGSYEQFF
TGTGCCAGCACCCGACGACAGGGCTCGTATGAGCAGTTCTTC
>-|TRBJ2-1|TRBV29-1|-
CSVGEGTRVGEQFF
TGCAGCGTTGGTGAAGGTACTAGGGTCGGTGAGCAGTTCTTC
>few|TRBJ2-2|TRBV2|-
CASRRSPGNTGELFF
TGTGCCAGCAGGCGATCCCCGGGGAACACCGGGGAGCTGTTTTTT
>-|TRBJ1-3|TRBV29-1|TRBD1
CSVRAGTASGNTIYF
TGCAGCGTGAGAGCCGGGACAGCCTCTGGAAACACCATATATTTT
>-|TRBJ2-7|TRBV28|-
CASSLEWGGYEQYF
TGTGCCAGCAGTTTGGAGTGGGGCGGCTACGAGCAGTACTTC
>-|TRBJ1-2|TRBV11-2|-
CASSPGVGYGYTF
TGTGCCAGCAGTCCGGGTGTGGGCTATGGCTACACCTTC
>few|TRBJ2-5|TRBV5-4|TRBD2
CASSLDGGALGETQYF
TGTGCCAGCAGCTTGGACGGGGGGGCCTTAGGAGAGACCCAGTACTTC
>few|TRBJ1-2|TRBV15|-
CATSSLGRFYGYTF
TGTGCCACCAGCAGCCTGGGCCGTTTCTATGGCTACACCTTC